This entry concerns a single TCR beta chain. The sample is drawn from a study of blood T cell repertoires in COVID-19. About the study: PBMCs, B-cell-depleted T cells, or T cells were the source of the cDNA or gDNA that made up the material.

CDR3 size: 14 residues. Per germline, CDR1 SGHDN and CDR2 FVKESK. Trimming pared 4 bases from V and 2 bases from J, leaving 10 bases between. Sequenced by immunoSEQ multiplex PCR; TCRdb stores in-frame clones only, minus some. The profile shows 40,000 or so clones, just under 75% of them singletons. The TCR comes from a man in his 70s with COVID-19, enrolled during active disease. This rearrangement joins TRBV14 to TRBJ2-3; possible D gene TRBD1, 6 bases. Specimen: peripheral blood. The CDR3, as DNA: TGTGCCAGCAGCCCGGGACACTCCACAGATACGCAGTATTTT. Encoded protein: CASSPGHSTDTQYF.